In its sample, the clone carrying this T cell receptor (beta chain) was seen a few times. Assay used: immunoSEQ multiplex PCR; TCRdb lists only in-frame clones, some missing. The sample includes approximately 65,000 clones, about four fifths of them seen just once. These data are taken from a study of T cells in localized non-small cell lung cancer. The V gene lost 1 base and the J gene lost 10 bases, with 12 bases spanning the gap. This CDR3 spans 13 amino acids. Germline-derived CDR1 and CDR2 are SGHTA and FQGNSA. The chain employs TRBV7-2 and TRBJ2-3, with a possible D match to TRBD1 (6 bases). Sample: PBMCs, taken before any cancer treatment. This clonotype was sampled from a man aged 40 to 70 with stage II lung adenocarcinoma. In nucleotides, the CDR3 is TGTGCCAGCAGCTTAGAACAGGGTAGGGCGCAGTATTTT. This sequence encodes CASSLEQGRAQYF.